The source of this TCR beta chain is a study of T cell changes during pregnancy in multiple sclerosis. Sequencing used immunoSEQ multiplex PCR; TCRdb keeps in-frame clones, though not all of them. The table shows around 56,000 clones, with roughly 90% occurring only once. The V end lost 3 bases, the J end lost 0 bases, and 6 bases lay between the germline ends. The CDR3 length is 13 residues. Germline V gene data show CDR1 as SEHNR and CDR2 as FQNEAQ (reference sequence). The TCR originated in a female donor with multiple sclerosis, enrolled in a pregnancy study. V usage is TRBV7-9 and J usage is TRBJ2-7; D unclear. Sequenced material: peripheral blood, taken after pregnancy. Written as DNA, the CDR3 is TGTGCCAGCAGCTTCGAGAGCTCCTACGAGCAGTACTTC. Its protein is CASSFESSYEQYF.